The clone carrying this T cell receptor beta chain was counted many times. The antigen is undetermined. The data originate from a study of Graves' ophthalmopathy and Graves' hyperthyroidism. Findings of the study overall: Ophthalmopathy progression was predicted by the model at approximately 71% sensitivity and about 74% specificity. The authors also found most expanded thyroid clonotypes above 0.001 frequency in blood.

Researchers took RNA transcripts and amplified TCR beta CDR3 regions from them. The authors performed first-round RT-PCR with HTBI primers and then a second-round multiplex PCR. TCRdb ran MiXCR on the multiplex PCR reads and lists one entry per CDR3 protein. Here the sample spans a few hundred thousand distinct CDR3 sequences, about 35% being singletons. Sequences were obtained from peripheral blood or thyroid tissue (not recorded which). The clonotype comes from an adult man with Graves' hyperthyroidism.

The chain's CDR3 is CASSWGTGHEQYF. As DNA, the CDR3 is TGTGCCAGCAGCTGGGGGACAGGCCACGAGCAGTACTTC. This chain joins TRBV7-9 and TRBJ2-7; 8 bases agree with TRBD1. Germline V CDR1 and CDR2: SEHNR, FQNEAQ (reference sequence). V lost 4 bases, J lost 5 bases, and 4 bases stayed unmatched. The CDR3 is 13 residues long.